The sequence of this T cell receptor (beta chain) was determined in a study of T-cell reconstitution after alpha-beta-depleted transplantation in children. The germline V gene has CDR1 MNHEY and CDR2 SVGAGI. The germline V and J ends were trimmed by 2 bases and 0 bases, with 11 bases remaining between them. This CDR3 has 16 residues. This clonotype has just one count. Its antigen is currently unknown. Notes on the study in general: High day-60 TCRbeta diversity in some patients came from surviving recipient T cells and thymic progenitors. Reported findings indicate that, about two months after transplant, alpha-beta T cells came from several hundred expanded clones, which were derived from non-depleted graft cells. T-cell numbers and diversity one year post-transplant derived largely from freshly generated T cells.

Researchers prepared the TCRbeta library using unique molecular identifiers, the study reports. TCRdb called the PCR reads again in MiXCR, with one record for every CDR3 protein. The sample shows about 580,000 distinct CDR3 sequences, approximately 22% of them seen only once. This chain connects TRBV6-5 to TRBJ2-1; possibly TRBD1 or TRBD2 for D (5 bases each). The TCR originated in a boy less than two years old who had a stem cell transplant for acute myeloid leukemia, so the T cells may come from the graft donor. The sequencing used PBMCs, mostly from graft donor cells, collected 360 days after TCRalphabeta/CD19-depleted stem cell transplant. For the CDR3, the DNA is TGTGCCAGCAGTTACCAGGGACGATCCTCCTACAATGAGCAGTTCTTC. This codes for CASSYQGRSSYNEQFF.